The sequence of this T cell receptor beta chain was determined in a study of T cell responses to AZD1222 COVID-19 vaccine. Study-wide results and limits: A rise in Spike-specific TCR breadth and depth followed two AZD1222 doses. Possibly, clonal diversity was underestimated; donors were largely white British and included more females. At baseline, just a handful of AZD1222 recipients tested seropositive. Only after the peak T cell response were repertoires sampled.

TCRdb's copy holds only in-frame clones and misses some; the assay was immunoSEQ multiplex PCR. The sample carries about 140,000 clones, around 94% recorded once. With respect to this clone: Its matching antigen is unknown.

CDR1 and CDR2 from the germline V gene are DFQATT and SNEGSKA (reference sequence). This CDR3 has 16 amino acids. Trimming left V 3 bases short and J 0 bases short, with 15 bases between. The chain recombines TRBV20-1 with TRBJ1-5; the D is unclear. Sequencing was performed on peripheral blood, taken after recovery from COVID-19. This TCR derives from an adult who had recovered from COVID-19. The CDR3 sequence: CSASFAAGDSNQPQHF. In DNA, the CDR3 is TGCAGTGCTAGTTTCGCGGCAGGAGATAGCAATCAGCCCCAGCATTTT.